This TCR beta chain was sequenced in a study of cytomegalovirus exposure and HLA in healthy donors. General study points: HLA restriction was apparent for most CMV-associated TCR beta chains in a later analysis.

This CDR3 region has 16 residues. Germline loops: CDR1 LGHNA, CDR2 YSLEER. V dropped 1 base and J dropped 1 base, with 12 bases sitting between them. PCR used 60 Vbeta primers and 13 Jbeta primers. Original processing methods: Later reanalysis found around 74 million unique TCR beta chains, some 10 million of them shared. Assay: immunoSEQ multiplex PCR; the TCRdb copy retains only in-frame clones and omits some. D and trimming come from the DNA, and the V and J calls and clone size come from that table. The table has approximately 100,000 clones, roughly 9.4% seen once. This clone has only a few counts. Antigen specificity is unknown.

The TCR sequence derives from a man aged 45-65 years in good health and CMV-seropositive. Sequences were obtained from PBMCs. The rearrangement joins TRBV4-3 to TRBJ2-3, with a possible D match to TRBD2 (6 bases). CDR3 amino acids: CASSQVRLEGTDTQYF. Written as DNA, the CDR3 is TGCGCCAGCAGCCAAGTTCGACTAGAGGGCACAGATACGCAGTATTTT.